One and the same sample provided the 18 T cell receptor beta chains below, sequenced in a study of vaccination and CD4 T cells after COVID-19. No antigen is known for these receptors. The time point is: late sampling 161 to 241 days after vaccination in a few convalescent patients. Treatment specified: roughly 11-day PBMC culture with coronavirus spike peptide pools or control peptides (ViraFEST assay). Scientists ran DNA taken from cultured CD4+ T cells through the Oncomine TCR Beta short-read assay for sequencing. TCRdb used MiXCR to reprocess the PCR reads, holding one entry per CDR3 protein. The sample carries about 26,000 distinct CDR3 sequences, 40% to 45% recorded once. The material was CD4+ T cells from blood, cultured in vitro, obtained about 7 months after SARS-CoV-2 vaccination. The receptors shown here come from a human donor who had recovered from COVID-19.

This clonotype came up a few times. The chain employs TRBV20-1 and TRBJ2-1; 8 positions match TRBD2. Germline-derived CDR1 and CDR2 are DFQATT and SNEGSKA (reference sequence). The CDR3 length is 14 residues. V was clipped by 0 bases and J by 9 bases; unmatched bases: 7. The CDR3 nucleotides are TGCAGTGCTAGAGATACGGGAGGGCCGGGTGAGCAGTTCTTC. The encoded protein is CSARDTGGPGEQFF.

This clonotype showed up just a few times. The chain combines TRBV6-1 with TRBJ2-7; 8 bases are shared with TRBD1. J lost 7 bases, V lost 6 bases, and 8 bases had no gene match. The length of the CDR3 is 13 residues. Germline CDR1 and CDR2: MNHNS and SASEGT. CDR3 coding DNA: TGTGCCAGCAGCAGGACAGGGTACTGGGAGCAGTACTTC. Translated, it gives CASSRTGYWEQYF.

V usage is TRBV7-6 and J usage is TRBJ2-7; no clear D gene. Trimming pared 1 base from V and 5 bases from J, leaving 9 bases between. Germline V lookup: CDR1 SGHVS, CDR2 FNYEAQ. This CDR3 is 13 amino acids long. The CDR3 DNA reads TGTGCCAGCAGCTTAGTAGGGTTGGACGAGCAGTACTTC. Its protein is CASSLVGLDEQYF.

The chain carries TRBV20-1 and TRBJ2-7; D is perhaps TRBD1 (5 bases). V was cut by 3 bases and J by 2 bases, with 11 bases left in between. Germline lookup yields CDR1 DFQATT and CDR2 SNEGSKA (reference sequence). The CDR3 is made up of 13 amino acids. The CDR3 reads CSASREPTYEQYF. CDR3 nucleotide sequence: TGCAGTGCTAGCAGGGAACCAACCTACGAGCAGTACTTC.

This clonotype was recorded once. The chain carries TRBV6-5 and TRBJ1-6; D not certain. This CDR3 has 16 residues. Germline V gene sequence: CDR1 MNHEY, CDR2 SVGAGI. Trimming removed 2 bases at V and 0 bases at J, with 8 bases between. CDR3 loop: CASSYSLSSYNSPLHF. CDR3 DNA sequence: TGTGCCAGCAGTTACAGTCTGAGCTCCTATAATTCACCCCTCCACTTT.

This clonotype turned up a few times. V usage is TRBV6-1 and J usage is TRBJ2-5; TRBD1 agrees at 8 bases. This CDR3 region has 15 residues. After removal of 7 bases from V and 5 bases from J, the junction contained 12 bases not matched to a gene. The germline V gene encodes CDR1 MNHNS and CDR2 SASEGT. CDR3 coding DNA: TGTGCCAGCATAGTCTTTCAGGGGGCAGGGGAGACCCAGTACTTC. Translating gives CASIVFQGAGETQYF.

For the CDR3, the DNA is TGTGCCCGCGTGGGCCACACTGAAGCTTTCTTT. Amino acid sequence: CARVGHTEAFF. The chain is built from TRBV11-1 and TRBJ1-1; no firm D call. Per germline, CDR1 SGHAT and CDR2 FQDESV (reference sequence). This CDR3 region has 11 residues. V was clipped by 11 bases and J by 3 bases, with 10 bases between them.

This clonotype appeared a few times. V usage is TRBV15 and J usage is TRBJ2-2, with D unclear. Per germline, CDR1 LNHNV and CDR2 YYDKDF (reference sequence). The length of the CDR3 is 11 residues. Trimming took 4 bases from V and 7 from J, leaving 4 bases between them. The CDR3 is CATSKVGELFF. The DNA for the CDR3 is TGTGCCACCAGCAAGGTCGGGGAGCTGTTTTTT.

The chain combines TRBV19 with TRBJ1-5; 9 bases agree with TRBD1. Germline trimming cut 1 base from V and 6 bases from J; bases unmatched to any gene: 4. The CDR3 has 15 amino acids. Per germline, CDR1 LNHDA and CDR2 SQIVND (reference sequence). The DNA for the CDR3 is TGTGCCAGTAGTATAGGGGACAGGGCGGCTCAGCCCCAGCATTTT. It translates to CASSIGDRAAQPQHF.

This clonotype occurred a few times. The CDR3 DNA is TGCAGTGTGACTAGCGGGGACCACAATGAGCAGTTCTTC. Its protein is CSVTSGDHNEQFF. This sequence joins TRBV20-1 and TRBJ2-1; 11 bases agree with TRBD2. Germline V lookup: CDR1 DFQATT, CDR2 SNEGSKA (reference sequence). V dropped 7 bases and J dropped 5; count of bases not matched to a gene: 4. This CDR3 has 13 residues.

The rearrangement joins TRBV20-1 to TRBJ2-5, with no clear D. Germline values: CDR1 DFQATT, CDR2 SNEGSKA (reference sequence). Trimming took off 8 bases at V and 3 bases at J, with 16 bases between the two ends. CDR3 length: 13 amino acids. CDR3 sequence: CSSVLGAKETQYF. As DNA, the CDR3 is TGCAGTTCGGTGTTGGGCGCTAAAGAGACCCAGTACTTC.

This clonotype was observed a few times. The DNA for the CDR3 is TGCAGTGCTAGTCTGGCTAGTGGAGAGACCCAGTACTTC. Translated: CSASLASGETQYF. The J gene is TRBJ2-5, the V gene TRBV20-1; D remains ambiguous. The CDR3 totals 13 residues. With 3 bases removed from V and 4 bases from J, the gap between germline ends came to 12 bases. From germline, CDR1 is DFQATT and CDR2 SNEGSKA (reference sequence).

About this clonotype itself: The junction shows a germline mismatch at one end, possibly a read error. This rearrangement joins TRBV6-5 to TRBJ2-7; no clear D gene. CDR3 length: 14 amino acids. Germline lookup yields CDR1 MNHEY and CDR2 SVGAGI. The CDR3 nucleotides read TGTGCCAGTAGTTACCCAGGCAAGGAAGGCGAGCAGTACTTC. This gives the protein CASSYPGKEGEQYF.

This clonotype appeared a few times. The chain uses TRBV20-1 and TRBJ2-3; no clear D. Germline CDR1 and CDR2: DFQATT and SNEGSKA (reference sequence). V gave up 2 bases and J gave up 2 bases, with 14 bases separating them. This CDR3 spans 15 amino acids. The CDR3 spells CSARMGLGFTDTQYF. The CDR3 DNA reads as TGCAGTGCTAGAATGGGTTTGGGTTTCACAGATACGCAGTATTTT.

This clonotype was recorded once. This sequence joins TRBV7-2 and TRBJ2-1, with D maybe TRBD2 (6 bases). The CDR3 consists of 17 residues. V was shortened by 0 bases and J by 4 bases, with 16 bases between the two germline ends. CDR1 SGHTA and CDR2 FQGNSA come from the germline V gene. CDR3 amino acids: CASSLATGAGRYNEQFF. The CDR3 DNA sequence: TGTGCCAGCAGCTTAGCGACCGGCGCGGGACGGTACAATGAGCAGTTCTTC.

Relative to its sample, this clonotype is medium-sized (0.01 to 0.1%). The genes are TRBV20-1 and TRBJ1-6; 7 bases agree with TRBD1. The CDR3 runs 15 residues. Trimming at V came to 7 bases and at J to 6 bases, leaving 12 bases not matched to a gene. CDR1 is DFQATT, CDR2 SNEGSKA, per germline (reference sequence). This CDR3 reads CSGKEGTAFNSPLHF. The CDR3 coding sequence is TGCAGTGGCAAAGAGGGGACAGCTTTTAATTCACCCCTCCACTTT.

This clonotype was seen more than once but under ten times. V is TRBV6-5 and J is TRBJ1-1; no firm D call. Germline V lookup: CDR1 MNHEY, CDR2 SVGAGI. This CDR3 contains 14 residues. V lost 0 bases and J lost 1, with 6 bases in between. CDR3 sequence (DNA): TGTGCCAGCAGTTACTCGACCCCGAACACTGAAGCTTTCTTT. Amino acid sequence: CASSYSTPNTEAFF.

This clonotype was seen more than once but under ten times. The chain is built from TRBV7-9 and TRBJ1-2, with D maybe TRBD1 (5 bases). CDR1 and CDR2 (germline): SEHNR, FQNEAQ (reference sequence). The CDR3 contains 14 residues. V dropped 6 bases and J dropped 8 bases, with 19 bases sitting between them. CDR3 amino acids: CASRPDTLASGYTF. The CDR3 DNA is TGTGCCAGCAGACCGGACACCCTAGCGTCGGGCTACACCTTC.